Presented here are 26 T cell receptor beta chains from one specimen sequenced in a study of control samples from healthy donors and cancer patients. Only in-frame clones appear in the TCRdb table, and some are missing; sequencing was by immunoSEQ multiplex PCR. This table holds tens of thousands of clones, around 87% found once. The source material was PBMCs. The receptors derive from a man between 60 and 70 years old with head and neck cancer.

Only a few counts were recorded for this clone. This sample includes further DNA sequences coding for the same CDR3. This chain links TRBV5-1 with TRBJ2-1, with 12 bases that match TRBD2. CDR3 length equals 15 residues. CDR1 SGHRS and CDR2 YFSETQ come from the germline V gene. V dropped 0 bases and J dropped 10; count of bases not matched to a gene: 5. CDR3 loop: CASSLVLAGGREQFF. CDR3 nucleotide sequence: TGCGCCAGCAGCTTGGTTCTAGCGGGGGGGCGGGAGCAGTTCTTC.

This chain links TRBV27 with TRBJ2-1; 12 bases map to TRBD2. Germline CDR1 MNHEY, CDR2 SMNVEV (reference sequence). The V and J ends lost 4 bases and 8 bases, in that order; junction bases with no gene match: 15. CDR3 length: 18 residues. The CDR3 coding sequence is TGTGCCAGCAGTTCCCGCCTCTTTACTAGCGGGAGGAGCGATGAGCAGTTCTTC. Translated: CASSSRLFTSGRSDEQFF.

This chain uses TRBV7-9 with TRBJ1-1; perhaps TRBD1 as D (5 bases). The CDR3 consists of 15 residues. Germline CDR1 reads SEHNR; CDR2 reads FQNEAQ (reference sequence). V was trimmed by 2 bases and J by 5 bases, leaving 15 bases between them. CDR3 sequence (DNA): TGTGCCAGCAGCTTAACGACAGATATGGGTACTGAAGCTTTCTTT. This gives the protein CASSLTTDMGTEAFF.

The rearrangement joins TRBV28 to TRBJ1-1, with 7 bases identical to TRBD1. The CDR3 totals 13 residues. Germline CDR1 is MDHEN and CDR2 is SYDVKM. Germline trimming cut 10 bases from V and 0 bases from J; bases unmatched to any gene: 5. This CDR3 reads CATLGQMNTEAFF. The CDR3 DNA is TGTGCCACCTTGGGACAGATGAACACTGAAGCTTTCTTT.

The chain links TRBV24-1 to TRBJ2-5, with D possibly matching TRBD1 (5 bases). There are 15 residues in the CDR3. V lost 3 bases, J lost 4 bases, and 14 bases lay in between. Per the germline V gene, CDR1 is KGHDR and CDR2 is SFDVKD. CDR3 DNA: TGTGCCACCAGTGATCCCAAGGGGCCCGGAGAGACCCAGTACTTC. Translating it yields CATSDPKGPGETQYF.

This sequence joins TRBV2 and TRBJ1-2, with no clear D. The CDR3 length is 14 residues. V lost 0 bases and J 4 bases, leaving 9 bases between the germline ends. In germline, CDR1 is SNHLY, CDR2 FYNNEI. CDR3 region: CASSEARIPYGYTF. CDR3 DNA: TGTGCCAGCAGTGAAGCGAGGATCCCCTATGGCTACACCTTC.

This sequence joins TRBV11-3 and TRBJ2-6; 7 bases agree with TRBD1. V gave up 1 base and J gave up 0 bases; unmatched junction bases: 6. CDR1 is SGHNT and CDR2 is YENEEA in the germline V gene. The CDR3 has 18 residues. The chain's CDR3 is CASSLGDSSSSGANVLTF. CDR3 DNA sequence: TGTGCCAGCAGCTTAGGGGACAGCTCCTCCTCTGGGGCCAACGTCCTGACTTTC.

This chain links TRBV5-1 with TRBJ1-3; D remains unclear. The germline CDR1 and CDR2 sequences are SGHRS and YFSETQ. Deletions cut 0 bases from V and 0 bases from J, with 10 bases between. The CDR3 is 16 amino acids. CDR3 loop: CASSLVGLSSGNTIYF. The CDR3 DNA reads as TGCGCCAGCAGCTTGGTTGGGTTAAGCTCTGGAAACACCATATATTTT.

The chain has TRBV18 and TRBJ2-3; 11 positions agree with TRBD2. The CDR3 runs 15 residues. Germline CDR1 is KGHSH and CDR2 is LQKENI. Trimming removed 2 bases from V and 4 bases from J; junction bases left unmatched: 2. The CDR3 DNA reads TGTGCCAGCTCACCAAATAGCGGGGGGGCAGATACGCAGTATTTT. Encoded protein: CASSPNSGGADTQYF.

This rearrangement joins TRBV6-5 to TRBJ1-5, with 8 bases aligning to TRBD1. The junction had 3 bases not matched to a gene; V was cut back by 6 bases and J by 2 bases. Per germline, CDR1 MNHEY and CDR2 SVGAGI. This CDR3 region has 14 residues. CDR3 nucleotide sequence: TGTGCCAGCAGGCCGACAGGGGGCAATCAGCCCCAGCATTTT. Protein sequence: CASRPTGGNQPQHF.

This clone showed up just once. The rearrangement joins TRBV5-5 to TRBJ1-2, with D perhaps matching TRBD1 (6 bases). The V end lost 5 bases, the J end lost 8 bases, and 13 bases lay between the germline ends. In germline, CDR1 is SGHKS, CDR2 YYEKEE (reference sequence). This CDR3 spans 12 amino acids. CDR3: CASRAHREGYTF. CDR3 sequence (DNA): TGTGCCAGCAGGGCCCACAGGGAAGGCTACACCTTC. Combining the CDR3 with reference TRBV5-5 and TRBJ1-2 gives the whole variable domain DAGVTQSPTHLIKTRGQQVTLRCSPISGHKSVSWYQQVLGQGPQFIFQYYEKEERGRGNFPDRFSARQFPNYSSELNVNALLLGDSALYLCASRAHREGYTFGSGTRLTVV.

This clone was detected only once. The rearrangement joins TRBV10-1 to TRBJ2-2, with TRBD1 matching 8 bases. Germline V CDR1 and CDR2: WNHNN, SYGVQD (reference sequence). V gave up 6 bases and J gave up 5 bases; unmatched junction bases: 8. This CDR3 spans 15 amino acids. The CDR3 here is CASSSGGAGTGELFF. The CDR3 bases are TGCGCCAGCAGCTCAGGGGGCGCGGGTACCGGGGAGCTGTTTTTT.

This rearrangement joins TRBV27 to TRBJ2-3, with 8 bases fitting TRBD2. The CDR3 is 15 amino acids. Per germline, CDR1 MNHEY and CDR2 SMNVEV (reference sequence). V was clipped by 7 bases and J by 2 bases; unmatched bases: 8. The DNA of the CDR3 is TGTGCCAGCACCCGACTAGCGCATGCCACAGATACGCAGTATTTT. Its protein product is CASTRLAHATDTQYF.

V and J are TRBV7-9 and TRBJ2-5; D is undetermined. The V end was cut by 3 bases, the J end by 2 bases, with 10 bases between. This CDR3 region has 14 residues. Germline V gene lookup returns CDR1 SEHNR and CDR2 FQNEAQ (reference sequence). The CDR3 spells CASSLFTVQETQYF. CDR3 sequence (DNA): TGTGCCAGCAGCTTGTTCACAGTACAAGAGACCCAGTACTTC.

In its sample, this clone was seen a few times. CDR3 amino acids: CASSSRGRDEQFF. DNA of the CDR3: TGTGCCAGCAGCTCCAGAGGGCGTGATGAGCAGTTCTTC. The chain has TRBV9 and TRBJ2-1; D is perhaps TRBD2 (5 bases). Germline CDR1 SGDLS, CDR2 YYNGEE. The CDR3 contains 13 residues. Trimming removed 4 bases at V and 8 bases at J, with 13 bases between.

DNA of the CDR3: TGTGCCAGCAGCGGGAGTCTAGTGGCCGGGGAGCTGTTTTTT. Its translation: CASSGSLVAGELFF. The chain has TRBV9 and TRBJ2-2; D gene ambiguous. The CDR3 runs to 14 residues. CDR1 is SGDLS, CDR2 YYNGEE, per germline. Trimming left V 3 bases short and J 6 bases short, with 12 bases between. Together with reference TRBV9 and TRBJ2-2, the CDR3 gives the full variable domain: DSGVTQTPKHLITATGQRVTLRCSPRSGDLSVYWYQQSLDQGLQFLIQYYNGEERAKGNILERFSAQQFPDLHSELNLSSLELGDSALYFCASSGSLVAGELFFGEGSRLTVL.

The chain is built from TRBV18 and TRBJ1-1; D not resolved. Germline CDR1 and CDR2: KGHSH and LQKENI. Trimming removed 1 base from V and 3 bases from J, with 6 bases in between. CDR3 length equals 13 residues. In nucleotides, the CDR3 is TGTGCCAGCTCACCACTAGAAGACACTGAAGCTTTCTTT. Protein product: CASSPLEDTEAFF.

The chain recombines TRBV7-8 with TRBJ2-7, with D possibly being TRBD2 (5 bases). The germline CDR1 and CDR2 sequences are SGHVS and FQNEAQ. The CDR3 contains 14 residues. Trimming pared 1 base from V and 2 bases from J, leaving 9 bases between. The CDR3 is CASSLVRGTYEQYF. The CDR3, as DNA: TGTGCCAGCAGCTTAGTACGGGGAACCTACGAGCAGTACTTC.

This chain joins TRBV4-3 and TRBJ2-7; 11 positions agree with TRBD1. The germline V gene encodes CDR1 LGHNA and CDR2 YSLEER. The V gene end was trimmed by 4 bases and the J gene end by 2 bases; junction bases not matched to a gene: 4. This CDR3 comprises 15 residues. The CDR3 here is CASSRGGQGAYEQYF. The CDR3 DNA reads as TGCGCCAGCAGCCGAGGGGGACAGGGGGCCTACGAGCAGTACTTC.

The CDR3 loop reads CARSLGTVYTEAFF. CDR3 DNA: TGTGCCAGAAGCTTAGGGACTGTATACACTGAAGCTTTCTTT. The rearrangement links TRBV7-5 to TRBJ1-1. TRBV7-5 is a pseudogene. The CDR3 runs 14 residues.

The chain carries TRBV30 and TRBJ1-2; D uncertain. V was trimmed by 5 bases and J by 4 bases, leaving 20 bases between them. This CDR3 region has 15 residues. Germline values: CDR1 GTSNPN, CDR2 SVGIG (reference sequence). The DNA for the CDR3 is TGTGCCTGGGCCGCGAAAAGAGGAGGCGGCTATGGCTACACCTTC. Translating it yields CAWAAKRGGGYGYTF. Filled out from reference TRBV30 and TRBJ1-2, the complete variable domain reads SQTIHQWPATLVQPVGSPLSLECTVEGTSNPNLYWYRQAAGRGLQLLFYSVGIGQISSEVPQNLSASRPQDRQFILSSKKLLLSDSGFYLCAWAAKRGGGYGYTFGSGTRLTVV.

J is TRBJ2-7 and V is TRBV2; TRBD1 agrees at 9 bases. The germline gives CDR1 SNHLY, CDR2 FYNNEI. CDR3 length equals 15 residues. Trimming at V came to 1 base and at J to 1 base, leaving 2 bases not matched to a gene. The CDR3 sequence: CASSEDRGLSYEQYF. The CDR3 nucleotides are TGTGCCAGCAGTGAAGACAGGGGGCTGTCCTACGAGCAGTACTTC.

This clone has only one observation. This chain joins TRBV19 and TRBJ1-2; 7 nucleotides agree with TRBD1. Trimming removed 4 bases from V and 4 bases from J; junction bases left unmatched: 6. This CDR3 is built from 14 residues. CDR1 and CDR2 (germline): LNHDA, SQIVND (reference sequence). Here the CDR3 DNA reads TGTGCCAGTAGTACACAGGGGTTCGGCTATGGCTACACCTTC. Amino acid sequence: CASSTQGFGYGYTF. Together with reference TRBV19 and TRBJ1-2, the CDR3 gives the full variable domain: DGGITQSPKYLFRKEGQNVTLSCEQNLNHDAMYWYRQDPGQGLRLIYYSQIVNDFQKGDIAEGYSVSREKKESFPLTVTSAQKNPTAFYLCASSTQGFGYGYTFGSGTRLTVV.

This chain connects TRBV19 to TRBJ2-1, with no clear D. The germline gives CDR1 LNHDA, CDR2 SQIVND (reference sequence). Trimming took 3 bases from V and 0 from J, leaving 12 bases between them. This CDR3 has 16 residues. The CDR3 sequence is CASSIPPLSSYNEQFF. The CDR3, as DNA: TGTGCCAGTAGTATTCCCCCGCTAAGCTCCTACAATGAGCAGTTCTTC.

The rearrangement links TRBV6-6 to TRBJ1-3; 7 nucleotides match TRBD1. Germline loops: CDR1 MNHNY, CDR2 SVGAGI (reference sequence). The CDR3 consists of 15 residues. Unmatched junction bases numbered 5, after V lost 6 bases and J lost 0 bases. CDR3 in DNA: TGTGCCAGCAGGCCACAGGGGATCTCTGGAAACACCATATATTTT. Translating it yields CASRPQGISGNTIYF.

The count of this clone is one. The chain is built from TRBV5-6 and TRBJ2-6; a possible D gene is TRBD1 (6 bases). With 5 bases removed from V and 0 bases from J, the gap between germline ends came to 15 bases. Germline V gene lookup returns CDR1 SGHDT and CDR2 YYEEEE. The CDR3 is 17 residues long. This chain's CDR3 is CASSPGVFSSGANVLTF. As DNA, the CDR3 is TGTGCCAGCAGTCCAGGGGTCTTCAGCTCTGGGGCCAACGTCCTGACTTTC.